These 20 T cell receptor beta chains share one sample of origin, sequenced in a study of shared clonotypes between healthy human individuals. CD45RO-negative cells were positively selected for CCR7, leaving out terminally differentiated effector memory CD45RA+ cells. TCRdb keeps only in-frame clones here, not all; method: immunoSEQ multiplex PCR. The sample has about 2.1 million clones, approximately 94% seen once. Sequences were obtained from naive CD8+ T cells from PBMCs. The receptors were gathered from a man aged 18 to 29 in good health. Some clones in this sample may be carry-over from other donors' samples.

The rearrangement links TRBV19 to TRBJ2-7; TRBD1 matches 9 bases. The V gene's germline CDR1 is LNHDA and CDR2 SQIVND (reference sequence). The CDR3 loop spans 14 amino acids. After removal of 3 bases from V and 3 bases from J, the junction contained 3 bases not matched to a gene. The CDR3 DNA reads as TGTGCCAGTAGTATGGGGACAGGGATCTACGAGCAGTACTTC. Protein: CASSMGTGIYEQYF.

The V gene is TRBV6-5, the J gene TRBJ2-7; D not certain. V was trimmed by 6 bases and J by 2 bases, leaving 8 bases between them. The germline V gene has CDR1 MNHEY and CDR2 SVGAGI. This CDR3 comprises 12 residues. CDR3 sequence reads: CASSHGPYEQYF. The CDR3 nucleotides are TGTGCCAGCAGCCATGGACCCTACGAGCAGTACTTC.

The chain links TRBV27 to TRBJ2-1, with 13 bases that match TRBD2. Germline CDR1 is MNHEY and CDR2 is SMNVEV (reference sequence). The CDR3 has 18 amino acids. The V segment lost 2 bases and the J segment 0 bases; nucleotides outside the gene matches: 4. The CDR3 reads CASSLKGLAGTSYNEQFF. The CDR3 DNA sequence: TGTGCCAGCAGTTTAAAGGGACTAGCGGGAACCTCCTACAATGAGCAGTTCTTC.

This rearrangement joins TRBV13 to TRBJ2-7; TRBD1 matches 9 bases. The CDR3 is made up of 16 amino acids. V shed 4 bases and J 0 bases; nucleotides not matched to a gene: 7. CDR1 is PRHDT and CDR2 is FYEKMQ in the germline V gene (reference sequence). The CDR3: CASSSGTGPVSYEQYF. The CDR3 nucleotides are TGTGCCAGCAGCTCCGGGACAGGGCCCGTCTCCTACGAGCAGTACTTC.

Note on this clone: Distinct nucleotide sequences in the sample also encode this CDR3. The CDR3 DNA follows: TGTGCCACCAGCAGAGAGGCAGGGCTGGGTCAGCCCCAGCATTTT. Translation: CATSREAGLGQPQHF. The chain employs TRBV15 and TRBJ1-5; a possible D gene is TRBD1 (5 bases). CDR3 size: 15 residues. Trimming cost V 0 bases and J 6 bases, with 12 bases left between them. Germline lookup yields CDR1 LNHNV and CDR2 YYDKDF (reference sequence).

The count of this clone is one. CDR3 nucleotides: TGTGCCAGCAGCCCCCGCTGGACTAGCTACGAGCAGTACTTC. This codes for CASSPRWTSYEQYF. The chain recombines TRBV13 with TRBJ2-7, with TRBD2 matching over 7 bases. Germline loops: CDR1 PRHDT, CDR2 FYEKMQ (reference sequence). This CDR3 is 14 amino acids long. The V gene end was trimmed by 5 bases and the J gene end by 3 bases; junction bases not matched to a gene: 7.

Of note for this clone: Other DNA sequences from this sample encode an identical CDR3 as well. The rearrangement uses TRBV27 and TRBJ2-7; the D is unclear. The germline V and J ends were trimmed by 3 bases and 2 bases, with 8 bases remaining between them. The CDR3 loop spans 13 amino acids. The germline CDR1 and CDR2 sequences are MNHEY and SMNVEV (reference sequence). The CDR3 DNA reads as TGTGCCAGCAGTTTTGGACCCACCTACGAGCAGTACTTC. This gives the protein CASSFGPTYEQYF.

The V gene is TRBV28, the J gene TRBJ2-1; D possibly corresponds to TRBD1 (6 bases). V gave up 4 bases and J gave up 0 bases, with 16 bases separating them. This CDR3 spans 17 amino acids. CDR1 is MDHEN and CDR2 is SYDVKM in the germline V gene. CDR3: CASSWNPQDSSYNEQFF. CDR3 sequence (DNA): TGTGCCAGCAGTTGGAACCCACAGGACAGCTCCTACAATGAGCAGTTCTTC.

A note on this clone: Distinct nucleotide sequences in the sample also encode this CDR3. The chain is built from TRBV27 and TRBJ2-7; the D is unclear. The germline V gene encodes CDR1 MNHEY and CDR2 SMNVEV (reference sequence). The CDR3 spans 13 residues. The V gene lost 3 bases and the J gene lost 3 bases, with 9 bases spanning the gap. CDR3: CASSFGPRYEQYF. The CDR3 DNA reads TGTGCCAGCAGTTTTGGACCCCGCTACGAGCAGTACTTC.

The chain couples TRBV13 to TRBJ2-5, with D possibly matching TRBD2 (5 bases). The J call may be faulty, since TRBJ2-7 better matches the DNA end. CDR1 and CDR2 from the germline V gene are PRHDT and FYEKMQ (reference sequence). The CDR3 spans 12 residues. The DNA for the CDR3 is TGTGCCAGCAGCAGGAGGAGTTACGAGCAGTACTTC. Its protein product is CASSRRSYEQYF.

The gene calls are TRBV7-8 and TRBJ1-2; a weak D match, TRBD1 (6 bases). V was shortened by 1 base and J by 1 base, with 13 bases between the two germline ends. Germline V gene sequence: CDR1 SGHVS, CDR2 FQNEAQ. The CDR3 totals 16 residues. CDR3 nucleotides: TGTGCCAGCAGCTTAGGGGGGGCGAGAAATAACTATGGCTACACCTTC. Its translation: CASSLGGARNNYGYTF.

This chain uses TRBV7-8 with TRBJ2-1, with unresolved D. The CDR3 totals 16 residues. Germline CDR1 SGHVS, CDR2 FQNEAQ. With 5 bases removed from V and 0 bases from J, the gap between germline ends came to 14 bases. The CDR3 DNA reads TGTGCCAGCAGCATCCGCCGCTCCAGCTCCTACAATGAGCAGTTCTTC. This codes for CASSIRRSSSYNEQFF.

The genes are TRBV5-1 and TRBJ1-1; weak D call: TRBD1 (6 bases). Looked up from germline, CDR1 is SGHRS and CDR2 is YFSETQ. V was clipped by 5 bases and J by 1 base, with 12 bases between them. The CDR3 totals 14 residues. Written as DNA, the CDR3 is TGCGCCAGCAGAACAGGGCGAGAGAACACTGAAGCTTTCTTT. Its protein is CASRTGRENTEAFF.

CDR3 residues: CASSRDGMNTEAFF. CDR3 DNA: TGTGCCAGCAGCCGGGACGGGATGAACACTGAAGCTTTCTTT. The chain uses TRBV6-5 and TRBJ1-1; D perhaps matches TRBD1 (5 bases). This CDR3 comprises 14 residues. Germline V lookup: CDR1 MNHEY, CDR2 SVGAGI. Deletions cut 6 bases from V and 0 bases from J, with 11 bases between.

The chain employs TRBV10-3 and TRBJ2-5; D uncertain. This CDR3 has 12 residues. Trimming stripped 3 bases from V and 4 bases from J, with 6 bases between. Germline V gene sequence: CDR1 ENHRY, CDR2 SYGVKD. CDR3 in amino acids: CAISDLGETQYF. The CDR3 coding sequence is TGTGCCATCAGTGACTTGGGAGAGACCCAGTACTTC.

The genes are TRBV6-6 and TRBJ2-5, with D maybe TRBD2 (6 bases). Trimming pared 6 bases from V and 2 bases from J, leaving 19 bases between. Looked up from germline, CDR1 is MNHNY and CDR2 is SVGAGI (reference sequence). The CDR3 contains 16 residues. CDR3 DNA sequence: TGTGCCAGCAGGGATCCCGGGGGAGGTGGGCAAGAGACCCAGTACTTC. Residues: CASRDPGGGGQETQYF.

The rearrangement links TRBV27 to TRBJ1-2; no definite D call. V was cut by 1 base and J by 6 bases, with 9 bases left in between. This CDR3 is 13 amino acids long. CDR1 and CDR2 (germline): MNHEY, SMNVEV (reference sequence). CDR3 region: CASSLLGRNGYTF. The DNA for the CDR3 is TGTGCCAGCAGTTTATTGGGCAGGAATGGCTACACCTTC.

V usage is TRBV28 and J usage is TRBJ2-7; 10 nucleotides line up with TRBD2. The trim removed 3 bases at V and 6 bases at J, leaving 5 bases unmatched. Germline V gives CDR1 MDHEN, CDR2 SYDVKM. The CDR3 runs 14 residues. The CDR3 sequence: CASSLEASGSEQYF. CDR3 bases: TGTGCCAGCAGTTTGGAGGCTAGCGGGAGCGAGCAGTACTTC.

V and J are TRBV7-2 and TRBJ2-7; 7 nucleotides agree with TRBD1. Losses at the gene ends were 2 bases for V and 4 bases for J; bases not matched to a gene: 8. In germline, CDR1 is SGHTA, CDR2 FQGNSA. The CDR3 covers 15 residues. In nucleotides, the CDR3 is TGTGCCAGCAGCTTAAGACAGGGCAGGGGGTACGAGCAGTACTTC. Amino acids: CASSLRQGRGYEQYF.

The CDR3 sequence is CATSRDSSSYEQYF. The CDR3 DNA sequence: TGTGCCACCAGCAGAGATTCATCTAGTTACGAGCAGTACTTC. This chain connects TRBV15 to TRBJ2-7; D unclear. Germline loops: CDR1 LNHNV, CDR2 YYDKDF (reference sequence). V lost 0 bases, J lost 4 bases, and 10 bases lay in between. The CDR3 is 14 amino acids.